This T cell receptor beta chain was found in a study of T cells in Graves' hyperthyroidism and ophthalmopathy. Study-level points and caveats: Ophthalmopathy was told apart from stable hyperthyroidism by a 13 V-J model.

This clonotype was detected ten times or more. No antigen is known for it. TCR beta CDR3 regions were amplified from RNA. Researchers ran a first-round RT-PCR on the TCR CDR3 using the HTBI primer set. TCRdb itself ran the multiplex PCR reads through MiXCR, one entry per CDR3 protein. The sample shows approximately 410,000 distinct CDR3 sequences, under 15% of them seen only once. Trimming stripped 2 bases from V and 1 base from J, with 17 bases between. The CDR3 sequence is 17 residues long. Germline CDR1 is SGHNT and CDR2 is YENEEA. Uncontrolled infection, other autoimmune disease, pregnancy or lactation disqualified patients from enrolment.

The rearrangement links TRBV11-3 to TRBJ1-2; D gene ambiguous. Sequencing was performed on blood. The sequence was obtained from a man aged 18 to 30 with Graves' ophthalmopathy. The chain's CDR3 is CASSLREGRLLNYGYTF. CDR3 in DNA: TGTGCCAGCAGCTTACGGGAGGGTCGGCTCCTTAACTATGGCTACACCTTC.